This T cell receptor beta chain derives from a study of T cell responses to AZD1222 COVID-19 vaccine. A remark on this clone: What it binds is not known.

Profiled with immunoSEQ multiplex PCR; TCRdb holds only in-frame clones, not every one. The data contain around 95,000 clones, about 90% of them singletons. The study, taken as a whole, reports: Repertoires were obtained only post-peak T cell response. Two AZD1222 doses significantly raised spike-specific TCR breadth and depth over controls.

The CDR3 contains 13 residues. The sequence was collected from an adult in good health. The chain has TRBV21-1 and TRBJ1-2. TRBV21-1 is a pseudogene locus. The specimen was peripheral blood, collected on day 0 of MenACWY control vaccination. Here the CDR3 reads CASSLGRNYGYTF. DNA for the CDR3: TGTGCCAGCAGTCTCGGCCGCAACTATGGCTACACCTTC.